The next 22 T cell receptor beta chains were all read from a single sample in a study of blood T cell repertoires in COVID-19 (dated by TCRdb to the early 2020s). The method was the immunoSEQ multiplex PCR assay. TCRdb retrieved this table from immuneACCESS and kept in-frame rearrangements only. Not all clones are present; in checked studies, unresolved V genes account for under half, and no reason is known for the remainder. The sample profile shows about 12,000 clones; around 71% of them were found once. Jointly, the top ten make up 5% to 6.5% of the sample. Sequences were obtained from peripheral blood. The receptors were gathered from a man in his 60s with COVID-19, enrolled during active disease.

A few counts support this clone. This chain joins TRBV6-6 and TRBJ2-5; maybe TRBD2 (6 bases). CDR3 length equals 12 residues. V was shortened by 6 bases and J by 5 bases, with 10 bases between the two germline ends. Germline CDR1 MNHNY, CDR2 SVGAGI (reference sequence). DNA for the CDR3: TGTGCCAGCAGGAGGGACTCCGAGACCCAGTACTTC. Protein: CASRRDSETQYF.

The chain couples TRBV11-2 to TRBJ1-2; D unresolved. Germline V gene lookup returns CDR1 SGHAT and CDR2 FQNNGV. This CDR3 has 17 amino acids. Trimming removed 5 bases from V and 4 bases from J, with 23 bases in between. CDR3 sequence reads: CASSPPFSGPVSYGYTF. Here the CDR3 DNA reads TGTGCCAGCAGCCCTCCCTTTTCTGGCCCCGTTTCCTATGGCTACACCTTC.

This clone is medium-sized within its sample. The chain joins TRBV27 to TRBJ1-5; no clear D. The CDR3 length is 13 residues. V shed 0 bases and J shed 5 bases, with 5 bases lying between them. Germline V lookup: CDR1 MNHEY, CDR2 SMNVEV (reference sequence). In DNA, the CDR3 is TGTGCCAGCAGTTTATCACGCGATCAGCCCCAGCATTTT. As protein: CASSLSRDQPQHF.

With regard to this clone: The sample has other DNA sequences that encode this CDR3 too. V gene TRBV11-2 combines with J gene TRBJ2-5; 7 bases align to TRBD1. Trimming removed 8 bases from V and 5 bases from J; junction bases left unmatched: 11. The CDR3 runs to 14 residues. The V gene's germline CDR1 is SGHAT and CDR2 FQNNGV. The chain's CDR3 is CASRVRQGGETQYF. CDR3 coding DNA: TGTGCCAGCCGTGTTCGACAGGGTGGGGAGACCCAGTACTTC. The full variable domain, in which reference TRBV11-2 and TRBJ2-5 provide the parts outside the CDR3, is EAGVAQSPRYKIIEKRQSVAFWCNPISGHATLYWYQQILGQGPKLLIQFQNNGVVDDSQLPKDRFSAERLKGVDSTLKIQPAKLEDSAVYLCASRVRQGGETQYFGPGTRLLVL.

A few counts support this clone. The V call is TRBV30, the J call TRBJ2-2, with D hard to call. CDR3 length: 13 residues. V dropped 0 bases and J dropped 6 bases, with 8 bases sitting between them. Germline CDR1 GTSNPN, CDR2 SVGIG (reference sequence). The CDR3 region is CAWSVQTPGELFF. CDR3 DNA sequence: TGTGCCTGGAGTGTACAGACCCCCGGGGAGCTGTTTTTT.

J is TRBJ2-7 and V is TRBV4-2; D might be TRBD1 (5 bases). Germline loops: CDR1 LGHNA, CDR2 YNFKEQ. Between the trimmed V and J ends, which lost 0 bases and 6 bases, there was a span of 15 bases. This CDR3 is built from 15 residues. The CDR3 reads CASSQDRASQGEQYF. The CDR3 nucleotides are TGTGCCAGCAGCCAAGATAGGGCTAGTCAGGGCGAGCAGTACTTC.

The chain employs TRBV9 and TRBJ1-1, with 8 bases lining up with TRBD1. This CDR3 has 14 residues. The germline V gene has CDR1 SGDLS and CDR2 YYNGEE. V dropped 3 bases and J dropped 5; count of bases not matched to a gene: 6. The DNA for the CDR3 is TGTGCCAGCAGCGCACAGGGGGGGTTTACTGAAGCTTTCTTT. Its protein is CASSAQGGFTEAFF. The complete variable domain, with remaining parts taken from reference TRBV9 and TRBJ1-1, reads DSGVTQTPKHLITATGQRVTLRCSPRSGDLSVYWYQQSLDQGLQFLIQYYNGEERAKGNILERFSAQQFPDLHSELNLSSLELGDSALYFCASSAQGGFTEAFFGQGTRLTVV.

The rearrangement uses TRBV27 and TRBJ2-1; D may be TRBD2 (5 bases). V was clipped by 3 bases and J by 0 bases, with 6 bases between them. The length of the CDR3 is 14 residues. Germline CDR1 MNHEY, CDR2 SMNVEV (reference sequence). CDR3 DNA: TGTGCCAGCAGTTTTGGGAGCTCCTACAATGAGCAGTTCTTC. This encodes CASSFGSSYNEQFF.

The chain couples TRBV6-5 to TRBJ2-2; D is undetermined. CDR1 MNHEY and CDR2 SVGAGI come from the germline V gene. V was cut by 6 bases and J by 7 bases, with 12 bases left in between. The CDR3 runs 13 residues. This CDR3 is CASSPPRIGELFF. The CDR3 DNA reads TGTGCCAGCAGCCCCCCCAGGATCGGGGAGCTGTTTTTT.

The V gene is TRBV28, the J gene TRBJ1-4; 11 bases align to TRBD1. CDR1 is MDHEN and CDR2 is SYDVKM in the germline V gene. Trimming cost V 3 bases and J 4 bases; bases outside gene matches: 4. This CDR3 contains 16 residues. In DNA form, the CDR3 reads TGTGCCAGCAGTTTGGGGACAGGGGGTTATAATGAAAAACTGTTTTTT. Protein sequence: CASSLGTGGYNEKLFF. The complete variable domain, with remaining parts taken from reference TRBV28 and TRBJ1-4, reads DVKVTQSSRYLVKRTGEKVFLECVQDMDHENMFWYRQDPGLGLRLIYFSYDVKMKEKGDIPEGYSVSREKKERFSLILESASTNQTSMYLCASSLGTGGYNEKLFFGSGTQLSVL.

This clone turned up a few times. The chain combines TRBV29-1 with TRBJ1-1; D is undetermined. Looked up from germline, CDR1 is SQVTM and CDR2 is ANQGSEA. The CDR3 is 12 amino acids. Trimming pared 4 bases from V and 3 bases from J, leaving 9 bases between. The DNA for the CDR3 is TGCAGCGTTGTTTCCGGGGACACTGAAGCTTTCTTT. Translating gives CSVVSGDTEAFF.

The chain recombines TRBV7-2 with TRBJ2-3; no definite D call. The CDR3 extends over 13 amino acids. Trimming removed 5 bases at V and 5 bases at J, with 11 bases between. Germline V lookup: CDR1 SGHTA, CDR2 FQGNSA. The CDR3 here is CASSPRSGDTQYF. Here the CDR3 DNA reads TGTGCCAGCAGCCCGCGGAGTGGAGATACGCAGTATTTT.

The CDR3 sequence: CASSFRGLSYEQYF. The DNA of the CDR3 is TGTGCCAGCAGCTTTCGGGGGTTGTCCTACGAGCAGTACTTC. The rearrangement links TRBV7-8 to TRBJ2-7, with D maybe TRBD2 (6 bases). In germline, CDR1 is SGHVS, CDR2 FQNEAQ. The CDR3 spans 14 residues. V lost 3 bases to trimming and J lost 1 base, with 10 bases between them. The complete variable domain, with remaining parts taken from reference TRBV7-8 and TRBJ2-7, reads GAGVSQSPRYKVAKRGQDVALRCDPISGHVSLFWYQQALGQGPEFLTYFQNEAQLDKSGLPSDRFFAERPEGSVSTLKIQRTQQEDSAVYLCASSFRGLSYEQYFGPGTRLTVT.

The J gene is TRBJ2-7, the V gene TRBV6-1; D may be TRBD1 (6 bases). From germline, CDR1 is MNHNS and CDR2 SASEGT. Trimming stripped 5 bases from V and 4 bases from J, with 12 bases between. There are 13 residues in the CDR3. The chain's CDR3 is CASSWTDSYEQYV. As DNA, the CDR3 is TGTGCCAGCAGTTGGACAGATTCTTACGAGCAGTACGTC.

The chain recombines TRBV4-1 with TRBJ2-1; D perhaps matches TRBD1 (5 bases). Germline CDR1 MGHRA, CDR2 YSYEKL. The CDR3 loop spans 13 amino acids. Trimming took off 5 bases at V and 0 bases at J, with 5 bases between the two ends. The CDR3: CASSDSSYNEQFF. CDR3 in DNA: TGCGCCAGCAGCGACAGCTCCTACAATGAGCAGTTCTTC.

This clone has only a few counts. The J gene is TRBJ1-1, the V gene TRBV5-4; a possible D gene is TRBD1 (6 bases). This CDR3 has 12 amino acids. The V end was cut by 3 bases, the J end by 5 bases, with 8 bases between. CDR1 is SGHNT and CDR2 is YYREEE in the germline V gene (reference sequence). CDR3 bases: TGTGCCAGCAGCTCCGGACAGACTGAAGCTTTCTTT. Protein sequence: CASSSGQTEAFF.

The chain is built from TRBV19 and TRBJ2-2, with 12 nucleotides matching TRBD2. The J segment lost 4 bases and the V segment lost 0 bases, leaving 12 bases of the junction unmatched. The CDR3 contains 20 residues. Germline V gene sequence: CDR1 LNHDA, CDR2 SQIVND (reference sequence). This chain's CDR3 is CASSIEGPGLAGGGTGELFF. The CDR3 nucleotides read TGTGCCAGTAGTATAGAAGGGCCGGGACTAGCGGGCGGGGGCACCGGGGAGCTGTTTTTT.

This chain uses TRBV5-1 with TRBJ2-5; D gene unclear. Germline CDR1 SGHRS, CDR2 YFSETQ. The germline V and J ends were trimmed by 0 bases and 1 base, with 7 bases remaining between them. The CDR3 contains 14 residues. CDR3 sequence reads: CASSLAQPQETQYF. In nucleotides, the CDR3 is TGCGCCAGCAGCTTGGCACAGCCCCAAGAGACCCAGTACTTC. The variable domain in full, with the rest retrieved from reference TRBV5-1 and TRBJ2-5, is KAGVTQTPRYLIKTRGQQVTLSCSPISGHRSVSWYQQTPGQGLQFLFEYFSETQRNKGNFPGRFSGRQFSNSRSEMNVSTLELGDSALYLCASSLAQPQETQYFGPGTRLLVL.

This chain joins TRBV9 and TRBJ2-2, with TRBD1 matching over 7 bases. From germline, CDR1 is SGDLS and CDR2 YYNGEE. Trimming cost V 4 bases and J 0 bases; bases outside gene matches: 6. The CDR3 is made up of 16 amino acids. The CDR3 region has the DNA TGTGCCAGCAGCCCCCGGGACAGCACGAACACCGGGGAGCTGTTTTTT. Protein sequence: CASSPRDSTNTGELFF. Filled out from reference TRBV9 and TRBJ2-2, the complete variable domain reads DSGVTQTPKHLITATGQRVTLRCSPRSGDLSVYWYQQSLDQGLQFLIQYYNGEERAKGNILERFSAQQFPDLHSELNLSSLELGDSALYFCASSPRDSTNTGELFFGEGSRLTVL.

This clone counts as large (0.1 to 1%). The CDR3 protein is CASSLGYEWTGELFF. The CDR3 DNA is TGTGCCAGCAGCTTAGGCTATGAGTGGACCGGGGAGCTGTTTTTT. V is TRBV13 and J is TRBJ2-2; D is unresolved. The ends were cut back, 0 bases at V and 5 bases at J, with 10 bases in the middle. The CDR3 has 15 amino acids. Germline values: CDR1 PRHDT, CDR2 FYEKMQ (reference sequence). Variable domain in full (rest from reference TRBV13 and TRBJ2-2): AAGVIQSPRHLIKEKRETATLKCYPIPRHDTVYWYQQGPGQDPQFLISFYEKMQSDKGSIPDRFSAQQFSDYHSELNMSSLELGDSALYFCASSLGYEWTGELFFGEGSRLTVL.

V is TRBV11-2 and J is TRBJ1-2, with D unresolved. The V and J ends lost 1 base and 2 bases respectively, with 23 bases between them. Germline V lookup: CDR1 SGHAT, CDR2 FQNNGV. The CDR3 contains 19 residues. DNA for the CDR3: TGTGCCAGCAGCTTAGGTACCCCCCTAACGAGGGAAAGGAACTATGGCTACACCTTC. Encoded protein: CASSLGTPLTRERNYGYTF.

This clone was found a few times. CDR3 nucleotide sequence: TGTGCCACCAAATACACCCAGGATAGCAATCAGCCCCAGCATTTT. Translation: CATKYTQDSNQPQHF. The chain is built from TRBV6-5 and TRBJ1-5, with unresolved D. The germline gives CDR1 MNHEY, CDR2 SVGAGI. The ends were cut back, 10 bases at V and 0 bases at J, with 16 bases in the middle. There are 15 residues in the CDR3.